The clone carrying this T cell receptor beta chain was picked up many times. The sample belongs to a study of early T cells in non-severe SARS-CoV-2 infection. Each CDR3 protein is one row after TCRdb ran MiXCR on the 5' RACE reads. Of about 64,000 distinct CDR3 sequences in the sample, 20% to 25% were seen once. The germline V and J ends were trimmed by 4 bases and 0 bases, with 18 bases remaining between them. The CDR3 is made up of 17 amino acids. Germline CDR1 reads MNHNY; CDR2 reads SVGAGI (reference sequence). This sequence originates from an adult who was a healthcare worker with PCR-confirmed SARS-CoV-2 infection or an uninfected control (not recorded which). The sequences come from whole blood, collected at baseline. The chain employs TRBV6-6 and TRBJ2-5; D is undetermined. The CDR3 reads CASSSIGSNFDQETQYF. The DNA of the CDR3 is TGTGCCAGCAGTTCGATCGGCTCAAATTTTGACCAAGAGACCCAGTACTTC.